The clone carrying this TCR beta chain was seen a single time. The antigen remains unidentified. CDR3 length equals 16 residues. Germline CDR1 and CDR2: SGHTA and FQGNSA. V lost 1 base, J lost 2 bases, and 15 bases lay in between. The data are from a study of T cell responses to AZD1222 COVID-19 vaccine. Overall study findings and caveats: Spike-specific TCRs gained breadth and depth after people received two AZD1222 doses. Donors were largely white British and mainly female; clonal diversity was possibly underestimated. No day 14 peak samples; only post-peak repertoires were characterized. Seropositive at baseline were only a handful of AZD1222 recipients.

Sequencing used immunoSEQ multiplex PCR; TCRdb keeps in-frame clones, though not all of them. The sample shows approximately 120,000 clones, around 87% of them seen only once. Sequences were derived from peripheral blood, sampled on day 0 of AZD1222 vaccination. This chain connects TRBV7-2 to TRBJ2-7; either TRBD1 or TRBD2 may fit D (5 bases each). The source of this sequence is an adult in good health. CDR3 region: CASSLGDPGLAYEQYF. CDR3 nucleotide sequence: TGTGCCAGCAGCTTAGGGGACCCAGGGTTGGCCTACGAGCAGTACTTC.